The clone carrying this T cell receptor (beta chain) was found once. No antigen is known for it. Produced via immunoSEQ multiplex PCR; TCRdb's table is partial and in-frame only. The sample shows over 150,000 clones, approximately 94% of them seen only once. The CDR3 is 16 residues long. Trimming took 2 bases from V and 4 from J, leaving 16 bases between them. Looked up from germline, CDR1 is SGDLS and CDR2 is YYNGEE. This record belongs to a study of T cell responses to AZD1222 COVID-19 vaccine. Study findings and constraints: The study found Spike-specific TCR breadth and depth rose after two AZD1222 doses.

Sample: peripheral blood, taken 28 days after the second AZD1222 dose. The chain uses TRBV9 and TRBJ1-3, with D maybe TRBD1 (6 bases). This receptor was taken from an adult who received the AZD1222 COVID-19 vaccine. The CDR3 DNA follows: TGTGCCAGCAGCGTGGAAATGGGGGCGCGGGGAAACACCATATATTTT. Its translation: CASSVEMGARGNTIYF.